These 22 T cell receptor beta chains were sequenced from one sample in a study of blood T cell repertoires in COVID-19. Assay: immunoSEQ multiplex PCR; the TCRdb copy retains only in-frame clones and omits some. The sample holds about 200,000 clones; about 81% are singletons and the top ten take around 8%. The sample was peripheral blood. These receptors all stem from a woman aged 80 or over with COVID-19, enrolled during active disease.

The chain has TRBV9 and TRBJ1-3; D is perhaps TRBD1 (5 bases). The germline V gene encodes CDR1 SGDLS and CDR2 YYNGEE. The CDR3 consists of 16 residues. Trimming took off 3 bases at V and 0 bases at J, with 13 bases between the two ends. The DNA of the CDR3 is TGTGCCAGCAGCGGACTTCGGGACTTCTCTGGAAACACCATATATTTT. This sequence encodes CASSGLRDFSGNTIYF.

The chain recombines TRBV6-5 with TRBJ1-1, with unresolved D. This CDR3 spans 13 amino acids. Germline assignment: CDR1 MNHEY and CDR2 SVGAGI. The V end lost 7 bases, the J end lost 0 bases, and 9 bases lay between the germline ends. CDR3 sequence (DNA): TGTGCCAGCAATCAGATCATGAACACTGAAGCTTTCTTT. Amino acid sequence: CASNQIMNTEAFF.

The CDR3 spells CASSYTGGSYEQYF. As DNA, the CDR3 is TGTGCCAGCAGTTACACCGGGGGGTCCTACGAGCAGTACTTC. The rearrangement links TRBV3-1 (or the pseudogene TRBV3-2) to TRBJ2-7; TRBD2 matches 7 bases. The J segment lost 1 base and the V segment lost 6 bases, leaving 6 bases of the junction unmatched. Germline V gene lookup returns CDR1 LGHDT and CDR2 YNNKEL (reference sequence). This CDR3 is 14 amino acids long.

CDR3 DNA: TGTGCCAGCAGTGACCAGGGGTCTGGAAACACCATATATTTT. This codes for CASSDQGSGNTIYF. V and J are TRBV6-1 and TRBJ1-3, with D possibly being TRBD1 (6 bases). V was trimmed by 3 bases and J by 1 base, leaving 7 bases between them. Germline CDR1 reads MNHNS; CDR2 reads SASEGT. This CDR3 region has 14 residues.

This clone was seen once. V usage is TRBV11-2 and J usage is TRBJ2-5; D ambiguous. Trimming took 1 base from V and 5 from J, leaving 11 bases between them. Per the germline V gene, CDR1 is SGHAT and CDR2 is FQNNGV. CDR3 size: 14 residues. CDR3 protein: CASSLGVTYETQYF. The CDR3 DNA follows: TGTGCCAGCAGCTTAGGAGTGACTTATGAGACCCAGTACTTC.

The genes are TRBV28 and TRBJ2-3; D gene uncertain. The V end lost 7 bases, the J end lost 6 bases, and 8 bases lay between the germline ends. This CDR3 region has 11 residues. Germline lookup yields CDR1 MDHEN and CDR2 SYDVKM. The CDR3 sequence: CASTQRDTQYF. In DNA form, the CDR3 reads TGTGCCAGCACCCAACGGGATACGCAGTATTTT.

The rearrangement uses TRBV7-2 and TRBJ2-5; TRBD1 agrees at 8 bases. In germline, CDR1 is SGHTA, CDR2 FQGNSA. This CDR3 comprises 15 residues. Losses at the gene ends were 0 bases for V and 5 bases for J; bases not matched to a gene: 5. The CDR3 protein is CASSLARTGQETQYF. CDR3 DNA: TGTGCCAGCAGCTTAGCGAGGACAGGGCAGGAGACCCAGTACTTC. Full variable domain (missing parts from reference TRBV7-2 and TRBJ2-5): GAGVSQSPSNKVTEKGKDVELRCDPISGHTALYWYRQSLGQGLEFLIYFQGNSAPDKSGLPSDRFSAERTGGSVSTLTIQRTQQEDSAVYLCASSLARTGQETQYFGPGTRLLVL.

The chain joins TRBV19 to TRBJ2-4; 13 bases align to TRBD2. CDR3 length: 16 residues. Germline loops: CDR1 LNHDA, CDR2 SQIVND (reference sequence). V lost 6 bases to trimming and J lost 8 bases; unmatched junction nucleotides: 10. The CDR3 spells CASRVRTSGSRDIQYF. CDR3 nucleotides: TGTGCCAGTAGGGTCCGGACTAGCGGGAGCCGGGACATTCAGTACTTC.

This sequence joins TRBV7-9 and TRBJ1-1, with TRBD1 matching over 8 bases. The CDR3 consists of 13 residues. J gave up 8 bases and V 0 bases, and 2 bases lay outside the gene matches. CDR1 is SEHNR, CDR2 FQNEAQ, per germline (reference sequence). Written as DNA, the CDR3 is TGTGCCAGCAGCTTAGCGCGACAGGGGGAAGCTTTCTTT. Protein sequence: CASSLARQGEAFF.

The chain combines TRBV5-1 with TRBJ1-2; tentatively, D is TRBD1 (5 bases). Germline lookup yields CDR1 SGHRS and CDR2 YFSETQ. The CDR3 is made up of 13 amino acids. The ends were cut back, 4 bases at V and 8 bases at J, with 15 bases in the middle. CDR3 sequence: CASSDGHEWGYTF. The CDR3, as DNA: TGCGCCAGCAGCGATGGACACGAGTGGGGCTACACCTTC.

The rearrangement joins TRBV6-5 to TRBJ2-1; 7 bases line up with TRBD2. V was clipped by 7 bases and J by 9 bases; unmatched bases: 6. The length of the CDR3 is 12 residues. Per germline, CDR1 MNHEY and CDR2 SVGAGI. The CDR3 sequence: CASIRGESEQFF. The CDR3 nucleotides are TGTGCCAGCATTCGGGGGGAGAGTGAGCAGTTCTTC.

This rearrangement joins TRBV7-2 to TRBJ2-3; D perhaps matches TRBD1 (6 bases). Germline CDR1 and CDR2: SGHTA and FQGNSA. This CDR3 spans 13 amino acids. The V and J ends lost 4 bases and 4 bases respectively, with 9 bases between them. The CDR3 is CASSSQGPDTQYF. CDR3 sequence (DNA): TGTGCCAGCAGCTCACAGGGACCAGATACGCAGTATTTT.

The V gene is TRBV10-1, the J gene TRBJ2-2; TRBD2 aligns across 11 bases. CDR1 and CDR2 (germline): WNHNN, SYGVQD (reference sequence). Trimming took 11 bases from V and 1 from J; bases not matched to a gene: 6. CDR3 length equals 15 residues. CDR3: CAGLAGGQNTGELFF. The CDR3 DNA reads as TGCGCCGGGCTAGCGGGGGGACAGAACACCGGGGAGCTGTTTTTT.

The chain recombines TRBV18 with TRBJ2-7, with a tentative D call TRBD1 (6 bases). Per germline, CDR1 KGHSH and CDR2 LQKENI. The V gene lost 3 bases and the J gene lost 6 bases, with 24 bases spanning the gap. The CDR3 is 17 amino acids. The chain's CDR3 is CASSPGYTQGKASEQYF. CDR3 in DNA: TGTGCCAGCTCACCCGGTTATACACAGGGAAAAGCGAGCGAGCAGTACTTC.

The chain couples TRBV3-1 (or the pseudogene TRBV3-2) to TRBJ2-1; D remains unclear. V was pared by 3 bases and J by 5 bases, with 14 bases between. The CDR3 has 15 residues. Per the germline V gene, CDR1 is LGHDT and CDR2 is YNNKEL (reference sequence). The CDR3 region is CASSQTNRVHNEQFF. CDR3 nucleotides: TGTGCCAGCAGCCAGACGAACCGGGTCCACAATGAGCAGTTCTTC.

V and J are TRBV6-5 and TRBJ1-1; D remains ambiguous. The CDR3 covers 15 residues. In germline, CDR1 is MNHEY, CDR2 SVGAGI. V gave up 2 bases and J gave up 3 bases, with 13 bases separating them. The CDR3 DNA is TGTGCCAGCAGTTACGAGGGCCGGAGGTACACTGAAGCTTTCTTT. As protein: CASSYEGRRYTEAFF.

Note on this clone: The junction and the germline gene differ at one end; a read error may be behind it. J is TRBJ1-5 and V is TRBV5-8; D might be TRBD1 (6 bases). The CDR3 sequence is 16 residues long. Germline loops: CDR1 SGHTS, CDR2 YDEGEE. The CDR3 DNA reads as TGTGCCAGCAACTTGAGGGGAAGGGGGAGCAATCAGCCCCAGCATTTT. Translation: CASNLRGRGSNQPQHF.

This clone showed up just once. The gene calls are TRBV5-1 and TRBJ2-7; 9 nucleotides agree with TRBD1. The V segment lost 4 bases and the J segment 2 bases; nucleotides outside the gene matches: 4. This CDR3 has 14 amino acids. CDR1 and CDR2 (germline): SGHRS, YFSETQ. The CDR3 nucleotides are TGCGCCAGCAGCGATCACAGGGGGCCCTACGAGCAGTACTTC. Translation gives CASSDHRGPYEQYF.

With regard to this clone: The same CDR3 is also encoded by other DNA sequences in this sample. The V call is TRBV2, the J call TRBJ1-5; D is perhaps TRBD1 (5 bases). Per germline, CDR1 SNHLY and CDR2 FYNNEI. CDR3 length equals 13 residues. V was pared by 4 bases and J by 4 bases, with 8 bases between. CDR3 nucleotides: TGTGCCAGCAGTGGAAGGGGAAATCAGCCCCAGCATTTT. It encodes CASSGRGNQPQHF.

J is TRBJ1-4 and V is TRBV3-1 (or the pseudogene TRBV3-2); D may be TRBD1 (5 bases). V lost 4 bases and J 0 bases, leaving 15 bases between the germline ends. Germline assignment: CDR1 LGHDT and CDR2 YNNKEL (reference sequence). CDR3 size: 17 residues. The CDR3 here is CASSRRGWNATNEKLFF. DNA of the CDR3: TGTGCCAGCAGCCGTCGGGGGTGGAACGCAACTAATGAAAAACTGTTTTTT.

Only one count was recorded for this clone. V gene TRBV7-9 combines with J gene TRBJ2-5, with 9 bases lining up with TRBD2. The CDR3 contains 14 residues. V trimming: 1 base; J trimming: 7 bases; junction bases outside the gene matches: 4. The germline V gene encodes CDR1 SEHNR and CDR2 FQNEAQ (reference sequence). CDR3 nucleotides: TGTGCCAGCAGCTTAGGGACTAGCGAGAGGACCCAGTACTTC. It translates to CASSLGTSERTQYF.

Here the CDR3 DNA reads TGTGCCTGGAGCGCACAAAGCCGGGACAGTGGGTTCTTC. It codes for CAWSAQSRDSGFF. V and J are TRBV30 and TRBJ2-1, with 7 bases aligning to TRBD1. Germline V gene data show CDR1 as GTSNPN and CDR2 as SVGIG (reference sequence). There are 13 residues in the CDR3. Trimming at V came to 3 bases and at J to 15 bases, leaving 14 bases not matched to a gene.